This entry features one T cell receptor (beta chain) sequence. Noted treatment: randomized to nivolumab then ipilimumab (arm A) or the reverse (arm B). This sample was taken from a study of sequential checkpoint blockade in melanoma. Sequenced by immunoSEQ multiplex PCR; TCRdb stores in-frame clones only, minus some. Seen here are about 4,900 clones, 34% observed once, and the top ten hold more than 10%. Germline V gives CDR1 MGHRA, CDR2 YSYEKL. The CDR3 runs 13 residues. With 5 bases removed from V and 3 bases from J, the gap between germline ends came to 11 bases. The sample consisted of tumor tissue (inferred from file names), taken from a patient given nivolumab and ipilimumab in sequence. This chain links TRBV4-1 with TRBJ2-7; perhaps TRBD1 as D (5 bases). The receptor was isolated from a human donor with melanoma. The CDR3 protein is CASSERQNYEQYF. The CDR3 region has the DNA TGCGCCAGCAGCGAAAGACAGAACTACGAGCAGTACTTC.